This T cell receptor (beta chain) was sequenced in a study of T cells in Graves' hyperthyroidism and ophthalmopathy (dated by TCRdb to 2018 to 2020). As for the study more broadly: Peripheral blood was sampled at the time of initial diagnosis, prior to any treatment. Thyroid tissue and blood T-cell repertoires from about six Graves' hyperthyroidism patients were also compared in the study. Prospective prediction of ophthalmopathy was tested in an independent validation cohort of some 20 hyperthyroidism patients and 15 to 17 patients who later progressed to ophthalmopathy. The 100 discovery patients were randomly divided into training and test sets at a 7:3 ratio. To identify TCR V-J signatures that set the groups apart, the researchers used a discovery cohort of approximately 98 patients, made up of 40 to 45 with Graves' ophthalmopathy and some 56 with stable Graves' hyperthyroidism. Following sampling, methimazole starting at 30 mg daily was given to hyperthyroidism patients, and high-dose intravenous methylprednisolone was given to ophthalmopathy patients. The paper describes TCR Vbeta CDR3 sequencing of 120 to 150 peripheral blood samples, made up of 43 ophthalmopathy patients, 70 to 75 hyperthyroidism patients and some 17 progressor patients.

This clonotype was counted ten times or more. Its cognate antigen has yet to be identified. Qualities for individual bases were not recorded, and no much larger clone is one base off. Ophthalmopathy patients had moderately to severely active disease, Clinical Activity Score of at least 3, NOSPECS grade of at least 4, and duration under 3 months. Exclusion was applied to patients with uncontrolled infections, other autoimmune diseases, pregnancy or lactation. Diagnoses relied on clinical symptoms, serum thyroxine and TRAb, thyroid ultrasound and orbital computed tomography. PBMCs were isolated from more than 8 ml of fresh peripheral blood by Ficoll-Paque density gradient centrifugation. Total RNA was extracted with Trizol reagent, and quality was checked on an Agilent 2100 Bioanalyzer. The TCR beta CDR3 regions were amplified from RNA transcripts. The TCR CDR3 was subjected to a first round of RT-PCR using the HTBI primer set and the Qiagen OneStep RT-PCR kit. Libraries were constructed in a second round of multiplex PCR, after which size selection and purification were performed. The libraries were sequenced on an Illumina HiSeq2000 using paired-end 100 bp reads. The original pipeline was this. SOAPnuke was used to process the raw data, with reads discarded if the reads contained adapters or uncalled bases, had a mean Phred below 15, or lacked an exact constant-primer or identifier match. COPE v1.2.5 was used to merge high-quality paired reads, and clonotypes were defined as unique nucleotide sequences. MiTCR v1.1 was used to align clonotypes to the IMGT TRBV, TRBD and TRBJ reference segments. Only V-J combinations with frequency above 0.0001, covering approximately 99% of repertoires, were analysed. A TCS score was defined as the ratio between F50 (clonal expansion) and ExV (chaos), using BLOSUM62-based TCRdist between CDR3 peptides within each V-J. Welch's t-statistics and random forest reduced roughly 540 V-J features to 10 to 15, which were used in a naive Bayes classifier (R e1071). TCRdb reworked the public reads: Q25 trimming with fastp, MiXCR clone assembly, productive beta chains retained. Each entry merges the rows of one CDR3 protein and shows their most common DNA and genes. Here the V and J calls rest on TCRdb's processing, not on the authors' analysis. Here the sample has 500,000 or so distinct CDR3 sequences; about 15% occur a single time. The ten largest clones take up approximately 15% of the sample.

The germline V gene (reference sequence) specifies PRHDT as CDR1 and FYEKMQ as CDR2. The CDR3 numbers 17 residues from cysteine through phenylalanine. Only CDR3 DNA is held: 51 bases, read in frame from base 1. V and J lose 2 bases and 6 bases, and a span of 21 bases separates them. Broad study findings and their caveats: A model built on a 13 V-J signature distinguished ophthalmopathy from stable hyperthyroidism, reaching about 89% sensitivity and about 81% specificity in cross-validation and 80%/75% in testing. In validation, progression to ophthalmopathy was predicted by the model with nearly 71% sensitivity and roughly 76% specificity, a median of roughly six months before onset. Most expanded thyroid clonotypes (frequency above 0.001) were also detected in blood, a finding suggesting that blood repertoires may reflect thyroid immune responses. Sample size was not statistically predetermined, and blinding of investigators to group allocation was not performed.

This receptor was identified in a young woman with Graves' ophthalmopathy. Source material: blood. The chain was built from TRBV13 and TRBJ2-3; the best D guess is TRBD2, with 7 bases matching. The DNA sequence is TGTGCCAGCAGCTTACATACAGTGGGGGGGCCAAGGGATACGCAGTATTTT. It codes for CASSLHTVGGPRDTQYF.